Described below is a single TCR beta chain sequence and its context. Trimming cost V 6 bases and J 6 bases; bases outside gene matches: 2. Germline V gene data show CDR1 as MGHRA and CDR2 as YSYEKL. The CDR3 is 12 residues long. This sample stems from a study of blood T cell repertoires in COVID-19. Study in general: The study drew acute and convalescent COVID-19 samples from the United States, Italy and Spain. The cDNA or gDNA used as material had been derived from T cells, B-cell-depleted T cells, or PBMCs.

Authors' analysis steps: Estimated nucleated cell counts came from reference gene primer amplification. This table comes from immunoSEQ multiplex PCR, and its TCRdb copy is limited to in-frame clones, with some not included. V, J and clone size derive from that table, while D and trimming were established from the DNA sequence. This table has 210,000 or so clones, around 85% appearing once. This receptor was identified in a human donor in a cohort sampled during active COVID-19. The sequenced sample consisted of peripheral blood. The gene calls are TRBV4-1 and TRBJ1-1; 9 positions agree with TRBD1. The CDR3 DNA is TGCGCCAGCAGACAGGGGGCTGCTGAAGCTTTCTTT. Translation: CASRQGAAEAFF.